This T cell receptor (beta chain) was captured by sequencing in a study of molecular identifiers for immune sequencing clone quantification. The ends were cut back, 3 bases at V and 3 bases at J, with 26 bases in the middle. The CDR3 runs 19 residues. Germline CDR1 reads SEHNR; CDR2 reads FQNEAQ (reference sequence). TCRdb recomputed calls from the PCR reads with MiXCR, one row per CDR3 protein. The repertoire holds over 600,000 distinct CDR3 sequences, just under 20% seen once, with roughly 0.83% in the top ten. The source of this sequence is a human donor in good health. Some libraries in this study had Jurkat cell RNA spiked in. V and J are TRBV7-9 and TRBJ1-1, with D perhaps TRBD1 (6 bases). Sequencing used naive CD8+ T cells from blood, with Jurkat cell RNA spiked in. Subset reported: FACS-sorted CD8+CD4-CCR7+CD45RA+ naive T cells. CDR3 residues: CASSFVGGALQGLDTEAFF. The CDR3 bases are TGTGCCAGCAGCTTCGTTGGCGGCGCTCTCCAGGGGCTGGACACTGAAGCTTTCTTT.